This entry features one T cell receptor beta chain sequence. Antigen unknown. This CDR3 comprises 14 residues. Germline CDR1 SGHDT, CDR2 YYEEEE. The ends lost 4 bases at V and 5 bases at J; junction bases unmatched: 2. Purity (above 95%) was reached by all sorted populations. The sample originates from a study of beta chain features in type 1 diabetes. As every portion of the isolated RNA was reverse transcribed, the sequencing read expressed TCRB transcripts. Clones were sequenced by immunoSEQ multiplex PCR, and TCRdb holds only the in-frame ones, with some missing. The table lists 230,000 or so clones, roughly 16% of them singletons. Study-wide findings and caveats: Over-representation of high TCR-expressing cells was a possible consequence of cDNA sequencing. Among patients with Type 1 diabetes, TCRB CDR3s were moderately but significantly shorter in every one of the four CD4+ subsets.

V usage is TRBV5-6 and J usage is TRBJ2-7; TRBD2 aligns across 14 bases. The receptor was derived from a man under 40 with type 1 diabetes. The sample was naive CD4+ T cells from blood. The CDR3 sequence is CASSPGLAGDEQYF. The CDR3 DNA follows: TGTGCCAGCAGCCCGGGACTAGCGGGAGACGAGCAGTACTTC.